This T cell receptor beta chain derives from a study of blood T cell repertoires in COVID-19. The overall study: PBMCs, B-cell-depleted T cells, or T cells provided the cDNA or gDNA that made up the material.

V lost 5 bases and J 4 bases, leaving 6 bases between the germline ends. This CDR3 comprises 12 residues. Per germline, CDR1 LNHDA and CDR2 SQIVND (reference sequence). Per the original methods: Reference gene primer amplification gave estimated nucleated cell counts. The data were produced by immunoSEQ multiplex PCR, yet TCRdb's version contains in-frame clones alone and is incomplete. The V and J calls and clone size are taken from that table; D and trimming were inferred from the DNA. The sample holds some 100,000 clones, approximately 79% seen once. The chain combines TRBV19 with TRBJ2-1; no firm D call. The source is a man between 65 and 80 years old with COVID-19, enrolled during active disease. Sequencing used peripheral blood. CDR3 DNA: TGTGCCAGTAGTCTTATTTACAATGAGCAGTTCTTC. Translated: CASSLIYNEQFF.